A single sample is the source of the 4 T cell receptor beta chains below, sequenced in a study of cytomegalovirus exposure and HLA in healthy donors. Amplification used 60 Vbeta primers and 13 Jbeta primers. Repertoires were generated with immunoSEQ multiplex PCR, while TCRdb's copy carries only in-frame clones and drops some. The data contain about 180,000 clones, 80% of them singletons. The sequenced sample was PBMCs. The origin of the receptors is a man aged 35 to 55 in good health and CMV-seronegative.

The CDR3 here is CASSQDRAGGPGELFF. Here the CDR3 DNA reads TGCGCCAGCAGCCAAGACCGCGCGGGAGGGCCCGGGGAGCTGTTTTTT. The chain is built from TRBV4-1 and TRBJ2-2, with 9 bases fitting TRBD2. V lost 0 bases, J lost 6 bases, and 5 bases stayed unmatched. Per the germline V gene, CDR1 is MGHRA and CDR2 is YSYEKL. The CDR3 is made up of 16 amino acids.

This CDR3 reads CASSLRGVFVTEAFF. The CDR3 nucleotides are TGTGCCAGCAGCTTGCGGGGGGTTTTCGTGACTGAAGCTTTCTTT. This chain uses TRBV5-6 with TRBJ1-1; D is perhaps TRBD1 (5 bases). This CDR3 spans 15 amino acids. Germline CDR1 reads SGHDT; CDR2 reads YYEEEE. Trimming left V 1 base short and J 5 bases short, with 15 bases between.

The count of this clone is one. The chain combines TRBV29-1 with TRBJ2-7, with 7 bases lining up with TRBD1. The CDR3 consists of 14 residues. CDR1 is SQVTM and CDR2 is ANQGSEA in the germline V gene. Trimming at V came to 6 bases and at J to 4 bases, leaving 12 bases not matched to a gene. CDR3 sequence (DNA): TGCAGCGTGGCGGAGACAGGGCGAATTTACGAGCAGTACTTC. It specifies CSVAETGRIYEQYF.

This chain links TRBV29-1 with TRBJ2-1, with a possible D match to TRBD1 (6 bases). V dropped 2 bases and J dropped 4 bases, with 15 bases sitting between them. Germline V CDR1 and CDR2: SQVTM, ANQGSEA. CDR3 length: 15 amino acids. Here the CDR3 reads CSVELLGGWYNEQFF. The CDR3, as DNA: TGCAGCGTTGAACTCCTAGGGGGTTGGTACAATGAGCAGTTCTTC.